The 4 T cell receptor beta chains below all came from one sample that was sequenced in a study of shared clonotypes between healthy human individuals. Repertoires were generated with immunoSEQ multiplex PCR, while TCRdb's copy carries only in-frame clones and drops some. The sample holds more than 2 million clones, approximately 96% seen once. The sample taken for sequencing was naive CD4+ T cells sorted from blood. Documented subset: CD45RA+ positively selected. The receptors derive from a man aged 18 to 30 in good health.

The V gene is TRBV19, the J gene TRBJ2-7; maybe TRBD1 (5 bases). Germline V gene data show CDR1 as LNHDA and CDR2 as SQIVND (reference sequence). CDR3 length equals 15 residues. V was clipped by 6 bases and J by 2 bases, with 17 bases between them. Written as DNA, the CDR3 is TGTGCCAGTAGCAAGGGGATAGGGGATACCTACGAGCAGTACTTC. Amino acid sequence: CASSKGIGDTYEQYF. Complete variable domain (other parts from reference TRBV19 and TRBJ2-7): DGGITQSPKYLFRKEGQNVTLSCEQNLNHDAMYWYRQDPGQGLRLIYYSQIVNDFQKGDIAEGYSVSREKKESFPLTVTSAQKNPTAFYLCASSKGIGDTYEQYFGPGTRLTVT.

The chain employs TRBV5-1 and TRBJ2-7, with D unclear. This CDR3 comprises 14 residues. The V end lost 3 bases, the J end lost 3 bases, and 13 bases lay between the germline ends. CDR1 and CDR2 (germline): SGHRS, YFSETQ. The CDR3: CASSWAEKDYEQYF. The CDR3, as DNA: TGCGCCAGCAGCTGGGCGGAGAAGGACTACGAGCAGTACTTC.

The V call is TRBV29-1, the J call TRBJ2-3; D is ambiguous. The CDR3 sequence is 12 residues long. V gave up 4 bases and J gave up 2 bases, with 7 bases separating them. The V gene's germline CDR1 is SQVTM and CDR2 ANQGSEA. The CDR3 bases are TGCAGCGTTGCCCGTGTCACAGATACGCAGTATTTT. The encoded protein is CSVARVTDTQYF.

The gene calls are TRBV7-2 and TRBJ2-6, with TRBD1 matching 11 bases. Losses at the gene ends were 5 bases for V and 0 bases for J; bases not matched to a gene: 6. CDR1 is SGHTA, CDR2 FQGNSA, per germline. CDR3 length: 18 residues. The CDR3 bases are TGTGCCAGCAGCCGAGAAGGACAGGGGGCCTCTGGGGCCAACGTCCTGACTTTC. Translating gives CASSREGQGASGANVLTF.